These T cell receptor beta chains were read from a single sample in a study of blood T cell repertoires in COVID-19. Measured with immunoSEQ multiplex PCR; TCRdb has only the in-frame clones, and not every one. The repertoire holds roughly 300,000 clones, with about four fifths as singletons. Sequencing was performed on peripheral blood. The source of these receptors is a woman aged 50 to 65 who had recovered from COVID-19. Each CDR3 is given with its conserved first and last residue.

V: TRBV28; J: TRBJ1-1; CDR3: CALTGGTEAFF
V: TRBV9; J: TRBJ1-5; CDR3: CASSIGQEGNQPQHF
V: TRBV5-4; J: TRBJ2-1; CDR3: CASSPRVAGNNEQFF
V: TRBV5-4; J: TRBJ2-5; CDR3: CASSLGTGGGTQYF
V: TRBV5-1; J: TRBJ2-7; CDR3: CASSARLAGASPYDEQYF
V: TRBV21-1; J: TRBJ2-1; CDR3: CASKSGNGDEQFF
V: TRBV27; J: TRBJ1-2; CDR3: CASSLAGGDIYGYTF
V: TRBV19; J: TRBJ1-5; CDR3: CASWDRAGQPQHF
V: TRBV11-3; J: TRBJ2-3; CDR3: CASSLDTGSDTQYF
V: TRBV24-1; J: TRBJ2-5; CDR3: CATSDATGGLETQYF
V: TRBV7-2; J: TRBJ1-2; CDR3: CASRRDSTPNYGYTF
V: TRBV7-2; J: TRBJ2-1; CDR3: CASREPSGYNEQFF